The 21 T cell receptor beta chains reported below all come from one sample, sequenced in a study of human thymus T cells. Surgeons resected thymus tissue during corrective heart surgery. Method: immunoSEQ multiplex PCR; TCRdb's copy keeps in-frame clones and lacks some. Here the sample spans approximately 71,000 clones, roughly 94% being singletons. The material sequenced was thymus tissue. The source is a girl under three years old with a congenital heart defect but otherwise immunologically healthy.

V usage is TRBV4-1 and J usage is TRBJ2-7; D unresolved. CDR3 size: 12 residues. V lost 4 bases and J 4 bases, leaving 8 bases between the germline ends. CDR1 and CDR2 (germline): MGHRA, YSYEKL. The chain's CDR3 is CASSPDGYEQYF. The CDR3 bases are TGCGCCAGCAGCCCGGACGGTTACGAGCAGTACTTC.

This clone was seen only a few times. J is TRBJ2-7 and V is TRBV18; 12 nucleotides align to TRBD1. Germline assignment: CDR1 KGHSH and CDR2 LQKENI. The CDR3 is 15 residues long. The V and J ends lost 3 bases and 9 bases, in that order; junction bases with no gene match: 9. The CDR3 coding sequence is TGTGCCAGCTCACCCGCGGGACAGGGGGCTAATCGGCAGTACTTC. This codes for CASSPAGQGANRQYF.

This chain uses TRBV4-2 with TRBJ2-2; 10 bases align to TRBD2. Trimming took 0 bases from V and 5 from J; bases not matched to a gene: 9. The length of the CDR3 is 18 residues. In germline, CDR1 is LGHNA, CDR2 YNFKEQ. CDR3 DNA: TGTGCCAGCAGCCAAGATAATGTGGTAGCGGGAGGAACCGGGGAGCTGTTTTTT. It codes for CASSQDNVVAGGTGELFF.

CDR3 bases: TGTGCCAGCAGCATCGGGGATGGCTACACCTTC. Encoded protein: CASSIGDGYTF. The chain employs TRBV2 and TRBJ1-2; unclear D gene. Deletions cut 6 bases from V and 6 bases from J, with 8 bases between. In germline, CDR1 is SNHLY, CDR2 FYNNEI. The CDR3 covers 11 residues.

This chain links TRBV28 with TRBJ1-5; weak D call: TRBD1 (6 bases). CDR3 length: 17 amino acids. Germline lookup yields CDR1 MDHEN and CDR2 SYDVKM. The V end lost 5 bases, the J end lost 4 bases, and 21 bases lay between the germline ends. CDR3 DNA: TGTGCCAGCAGTCTCCACCTCCTACAGGGACCGAATCAGCCCCAGCATTTT. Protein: CASSLHLLQGPNQPQHF.

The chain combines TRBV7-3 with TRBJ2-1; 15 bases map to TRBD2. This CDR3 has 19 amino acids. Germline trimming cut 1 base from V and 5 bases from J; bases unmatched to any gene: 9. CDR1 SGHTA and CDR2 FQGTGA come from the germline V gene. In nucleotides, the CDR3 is TGTGCCAGCAGCTTAAAGTATTTGGGGACTAGCGGGAGGCACAATGAGCAGTTCTTC. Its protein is CASSLKYLGTSGRHNEQFF.

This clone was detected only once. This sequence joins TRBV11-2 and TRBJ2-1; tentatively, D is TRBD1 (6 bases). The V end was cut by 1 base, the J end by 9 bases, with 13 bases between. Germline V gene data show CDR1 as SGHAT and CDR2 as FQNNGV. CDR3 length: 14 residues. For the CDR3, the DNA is TGTGCCAGCAGCTTAGGGGGGCCCCGTGCTGAGCAGTTCTTC. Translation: CASSLGGPRAEQFF.

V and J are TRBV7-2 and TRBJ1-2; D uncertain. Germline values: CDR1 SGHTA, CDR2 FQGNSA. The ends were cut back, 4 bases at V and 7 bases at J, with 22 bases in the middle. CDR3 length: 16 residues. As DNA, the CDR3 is TGTGCCAGCAGCTATCATAAAGGACCCGAGTTGAGTGGCTACACCTTC. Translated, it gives CASSYHKGPELSGYTF. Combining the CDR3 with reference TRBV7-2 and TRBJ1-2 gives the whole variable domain GAGVSQSPSNKVTEKGKDVELRCDPISGHTALYWYRQSLGQGLEFLIYFQGNSAPDKSGLPSDRFSAERTGGSVSTLTIQRTQQEDSAVYLCASSYHKGPELSGYTFGSGTRLTVV.

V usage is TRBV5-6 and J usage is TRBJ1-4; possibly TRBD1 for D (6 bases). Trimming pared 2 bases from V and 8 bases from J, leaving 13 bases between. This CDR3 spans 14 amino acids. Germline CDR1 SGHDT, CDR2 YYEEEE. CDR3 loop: CASSLARGREKLFF. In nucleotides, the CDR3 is TGTGCCAGCAGCTTAGCCAGGGGAAGAGAAAAACTGTTTTTT.

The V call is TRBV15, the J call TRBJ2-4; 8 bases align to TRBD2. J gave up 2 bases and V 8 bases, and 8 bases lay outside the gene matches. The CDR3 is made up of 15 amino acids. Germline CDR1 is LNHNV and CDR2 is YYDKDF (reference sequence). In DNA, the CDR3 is TGTGCCACCTGCCCTAGCGGGCCCTCCAAAAACATTCAGTACTTC. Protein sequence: CATCPSGPSKNIQYF.

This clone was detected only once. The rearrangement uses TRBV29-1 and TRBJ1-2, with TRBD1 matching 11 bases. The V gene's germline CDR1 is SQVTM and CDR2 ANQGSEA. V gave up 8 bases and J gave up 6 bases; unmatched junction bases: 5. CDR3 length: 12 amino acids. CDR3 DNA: TGCAGCACTAGGGACAGGGGGGATGGCTACACCTTC. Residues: CSTRDRGDGYTF.

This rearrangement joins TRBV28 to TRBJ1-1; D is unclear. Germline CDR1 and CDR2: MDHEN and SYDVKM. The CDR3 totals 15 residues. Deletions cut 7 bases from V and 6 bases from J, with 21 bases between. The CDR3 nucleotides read TGTGCCAGCATCCTACCGGGCAGCCGAACCGCTGAAGCTTTCTTT. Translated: CASILPGSRTAEAFF.

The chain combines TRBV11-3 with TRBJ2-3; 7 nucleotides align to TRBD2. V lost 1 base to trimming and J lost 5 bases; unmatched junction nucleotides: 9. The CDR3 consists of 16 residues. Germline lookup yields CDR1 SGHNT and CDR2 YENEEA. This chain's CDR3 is CASSLGGGGPGDTQYF. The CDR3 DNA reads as TGTGCCAGCAGCTTAGGGGGGGGAGGCCCGGGAGATACGCAGTATTTT.

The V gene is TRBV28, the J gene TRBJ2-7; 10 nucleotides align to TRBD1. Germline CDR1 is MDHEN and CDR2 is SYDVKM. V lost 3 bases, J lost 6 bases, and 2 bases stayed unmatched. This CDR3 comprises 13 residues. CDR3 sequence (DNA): TGTGCCAGCAGTTTCGGGACAGGGGCCGAGCAGTACTTC. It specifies CASSFGTGAEQYF.

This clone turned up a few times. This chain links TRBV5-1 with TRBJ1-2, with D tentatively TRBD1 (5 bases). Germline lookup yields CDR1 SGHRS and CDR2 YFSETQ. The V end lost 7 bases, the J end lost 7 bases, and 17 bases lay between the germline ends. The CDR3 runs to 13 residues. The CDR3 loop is CASRSLGPAGYTF. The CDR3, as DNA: TGCGCCAGCCGCTCCCTGGGGCCGGCTGGCTACACCTTC.

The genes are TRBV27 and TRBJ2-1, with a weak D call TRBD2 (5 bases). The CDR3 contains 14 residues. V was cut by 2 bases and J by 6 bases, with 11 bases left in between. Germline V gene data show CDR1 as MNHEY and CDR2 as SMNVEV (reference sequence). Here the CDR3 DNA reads TGTGCCAGCAGTTTAGGAGGACCTTGCAATGAGCAGTTCTTC. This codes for CASSLGGPCNEQFF.

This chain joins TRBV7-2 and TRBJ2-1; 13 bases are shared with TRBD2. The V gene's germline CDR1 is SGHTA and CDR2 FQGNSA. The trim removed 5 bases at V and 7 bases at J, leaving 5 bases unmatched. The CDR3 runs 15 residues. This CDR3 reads CASSAGLAGKNEQFF. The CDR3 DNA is TGTGCCAGCAGCGCGGGACTAGCGGGAAAGAATGAGCAGTTCTTC.

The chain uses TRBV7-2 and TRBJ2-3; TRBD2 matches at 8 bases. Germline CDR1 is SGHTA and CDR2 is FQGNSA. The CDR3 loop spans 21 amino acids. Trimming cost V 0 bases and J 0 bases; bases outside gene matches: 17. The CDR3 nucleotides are TGTGCCAGCAGCTTAGCAGGGAGCGGGAGAGGGACCGAACCCAGCACAGATACGCAGTATTTT. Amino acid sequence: CASSLAGSGRGTEPSTDTQYF.

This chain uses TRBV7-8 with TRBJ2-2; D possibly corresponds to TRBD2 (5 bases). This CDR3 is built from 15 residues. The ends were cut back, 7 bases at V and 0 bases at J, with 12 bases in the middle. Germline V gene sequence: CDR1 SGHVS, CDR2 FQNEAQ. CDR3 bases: TGTGCCAGCACCCCGATGGGAGCGAACACCGGGGAGCTGTTTTTT. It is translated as CASTPMGANTGELFF.

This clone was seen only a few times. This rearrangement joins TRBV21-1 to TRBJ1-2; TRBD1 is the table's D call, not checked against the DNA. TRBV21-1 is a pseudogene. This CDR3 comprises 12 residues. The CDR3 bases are TGTGCCAATCAGGGGCTGGGCTATGGCTACACCTTC. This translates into CANQGLGYGYTF.

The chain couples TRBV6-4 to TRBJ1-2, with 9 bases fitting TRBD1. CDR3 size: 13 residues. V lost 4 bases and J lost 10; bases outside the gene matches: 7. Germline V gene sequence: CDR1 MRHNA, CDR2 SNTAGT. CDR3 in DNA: TGTGCCAGCAGTGCCGGGACAGGGAAGACCTACACCTTC. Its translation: CASSAGTGKTYTF.